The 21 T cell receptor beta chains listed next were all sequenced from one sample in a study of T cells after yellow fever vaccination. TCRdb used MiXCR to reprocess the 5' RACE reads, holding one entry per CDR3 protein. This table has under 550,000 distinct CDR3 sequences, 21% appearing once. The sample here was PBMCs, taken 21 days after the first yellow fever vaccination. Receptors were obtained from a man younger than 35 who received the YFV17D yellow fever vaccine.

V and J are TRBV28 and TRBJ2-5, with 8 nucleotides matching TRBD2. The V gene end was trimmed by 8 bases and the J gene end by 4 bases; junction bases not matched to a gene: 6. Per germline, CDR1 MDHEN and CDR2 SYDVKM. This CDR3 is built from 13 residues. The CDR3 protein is CASFGGAGETQYF. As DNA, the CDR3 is TGTGCCAGCTTCGGGGGGGCGGGAGAGACCCAGTACTTC.

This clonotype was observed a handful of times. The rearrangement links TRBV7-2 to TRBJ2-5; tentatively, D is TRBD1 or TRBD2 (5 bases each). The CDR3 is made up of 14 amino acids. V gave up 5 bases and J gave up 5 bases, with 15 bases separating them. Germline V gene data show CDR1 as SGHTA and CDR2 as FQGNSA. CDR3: CASSQGLRGETQYF. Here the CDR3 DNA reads TGTGCCAGCAGCCAGGGCCTCCGCGGGGAGACCCAGTACTTC.

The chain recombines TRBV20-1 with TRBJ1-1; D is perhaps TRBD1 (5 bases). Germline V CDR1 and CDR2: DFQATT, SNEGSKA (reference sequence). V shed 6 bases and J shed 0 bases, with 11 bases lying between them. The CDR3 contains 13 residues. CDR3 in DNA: TGCAGTGCAATACAAGGGGTGAACACTGAAGCTTTCTTT. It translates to CSAIQGVNTEAFF.

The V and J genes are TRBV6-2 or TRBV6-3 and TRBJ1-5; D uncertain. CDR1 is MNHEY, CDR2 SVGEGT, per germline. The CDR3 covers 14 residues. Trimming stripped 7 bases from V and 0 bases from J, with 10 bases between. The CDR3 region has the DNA TGTGCCAGCACAGACGAGCATAGCAATCAGCCCCAGCATTTT. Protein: CASTDEHSNQPQHF.

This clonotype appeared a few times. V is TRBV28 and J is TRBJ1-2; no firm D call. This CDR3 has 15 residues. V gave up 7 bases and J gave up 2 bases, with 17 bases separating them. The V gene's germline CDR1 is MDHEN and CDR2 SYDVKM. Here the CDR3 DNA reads TGTGCCAGCACCCTCCTTCCAGGAAGGAACTATGGCTACACCTTC. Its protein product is CASTLLPGRNYGYTF.

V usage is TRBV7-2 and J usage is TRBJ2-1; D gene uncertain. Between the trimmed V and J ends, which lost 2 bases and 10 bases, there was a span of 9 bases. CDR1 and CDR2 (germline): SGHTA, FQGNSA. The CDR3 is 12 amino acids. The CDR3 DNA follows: TGTGCCAGCAGCTTACGGTCGCGGGAGCAGTTCTTC. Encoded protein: CASSLRSREQFF.

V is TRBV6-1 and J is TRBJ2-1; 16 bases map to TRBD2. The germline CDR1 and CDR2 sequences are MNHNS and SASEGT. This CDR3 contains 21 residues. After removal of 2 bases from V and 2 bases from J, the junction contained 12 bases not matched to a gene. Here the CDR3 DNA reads TGTGCCAGCAGTGAAAGGGGCCTGGGACTAGCGGGGGGGCGGGCCTACAATGAGCAGTTCTTC. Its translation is CASSERGLGLAGGRAYNEQFF.

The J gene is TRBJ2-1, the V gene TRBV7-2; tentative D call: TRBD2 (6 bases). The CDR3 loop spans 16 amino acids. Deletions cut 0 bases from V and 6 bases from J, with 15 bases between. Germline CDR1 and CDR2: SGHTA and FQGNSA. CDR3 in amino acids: CASSLAVAEILNEQFF. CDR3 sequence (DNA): TGTGCCAGCAGCTTAGCGGTAGCGGAGATTCTCAATGAGCAGTTCTTC.

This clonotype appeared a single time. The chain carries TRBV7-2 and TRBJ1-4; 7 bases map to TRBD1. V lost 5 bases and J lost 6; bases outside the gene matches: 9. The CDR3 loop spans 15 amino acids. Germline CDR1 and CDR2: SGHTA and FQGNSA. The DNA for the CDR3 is TGTGCCAGCAGCCAAGGGGACAGAAGATATGAAAAACTGTTTTTT. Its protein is CASSQGDRRYEKLFF.

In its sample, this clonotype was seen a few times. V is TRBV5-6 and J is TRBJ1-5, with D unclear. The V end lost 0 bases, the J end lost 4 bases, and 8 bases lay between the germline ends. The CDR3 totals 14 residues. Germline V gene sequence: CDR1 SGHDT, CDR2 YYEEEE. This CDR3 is CASSLAFENQPQHF. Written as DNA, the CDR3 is TGTGCCAGCAGCTTGGCGTTCGAAAATCAGCCCCAGCATTTT.

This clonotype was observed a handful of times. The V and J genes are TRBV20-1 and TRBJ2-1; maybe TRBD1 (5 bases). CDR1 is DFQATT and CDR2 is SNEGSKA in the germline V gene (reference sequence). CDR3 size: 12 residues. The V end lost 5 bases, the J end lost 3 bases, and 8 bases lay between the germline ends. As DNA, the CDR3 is TGCAGTGCTTTGGACAACTACAATGAGCAGTTCTTC. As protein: CSALDNYNEQFF.

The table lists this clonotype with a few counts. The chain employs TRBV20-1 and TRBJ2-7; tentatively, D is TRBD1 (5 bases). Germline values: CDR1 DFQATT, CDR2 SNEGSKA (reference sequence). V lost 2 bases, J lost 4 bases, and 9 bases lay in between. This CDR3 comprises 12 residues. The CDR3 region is CSARQGSYEQYV. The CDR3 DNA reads TGCAGTGCTAGACAGGGAAGTTACGAGCAGTACGTC.

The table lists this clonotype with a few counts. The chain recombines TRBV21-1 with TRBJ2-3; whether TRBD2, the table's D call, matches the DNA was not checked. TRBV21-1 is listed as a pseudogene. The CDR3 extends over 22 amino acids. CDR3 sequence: CASSKGGRGGLAGAPRTDTQYF. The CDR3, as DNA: TGTGCCAGCAGCAAAGGGGGACGAGGAGGACTAGCGGGGGCCCCCCGCACAGATACGCAGTATTTT.

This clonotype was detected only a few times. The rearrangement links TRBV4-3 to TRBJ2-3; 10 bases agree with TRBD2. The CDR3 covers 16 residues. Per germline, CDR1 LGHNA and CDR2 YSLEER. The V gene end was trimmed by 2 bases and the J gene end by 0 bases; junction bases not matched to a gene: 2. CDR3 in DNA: TGCGCCAGCAGCCAACTAGCGGGGGCTAGCACAGATACGCAGTATTTT. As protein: CASSQLAGASTDTQYF.

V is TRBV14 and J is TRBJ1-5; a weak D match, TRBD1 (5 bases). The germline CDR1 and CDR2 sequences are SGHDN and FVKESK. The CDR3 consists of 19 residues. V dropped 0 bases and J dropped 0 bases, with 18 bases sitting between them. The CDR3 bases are TGTGCCAGCAGCCAAGATACCATGGGGCAGTCTTATAGCAATCAGCCCCAGCATTTT. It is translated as CASSQDTMGQSYSNQPQHF. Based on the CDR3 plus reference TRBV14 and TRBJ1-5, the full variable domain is EAGVTQFPSHSVIEKGQTVTLRCDPISGHDNLYWYRRVMGKEIKFLLHFVKESKQDESGMPNNRFLAERTGGTYSTLKVQPAELEDSGVYFCASSQDTMGQSYSNQPQHFGDGTRLSIL.

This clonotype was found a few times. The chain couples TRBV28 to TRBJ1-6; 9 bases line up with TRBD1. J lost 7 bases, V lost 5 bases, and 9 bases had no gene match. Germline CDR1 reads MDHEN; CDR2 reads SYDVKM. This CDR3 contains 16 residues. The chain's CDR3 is CASSTTGTGQNSPLHF. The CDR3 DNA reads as TGTGCCAGCAGTACTACCGGGACAGGGCAAAATTCACCCCTCCACTTT.

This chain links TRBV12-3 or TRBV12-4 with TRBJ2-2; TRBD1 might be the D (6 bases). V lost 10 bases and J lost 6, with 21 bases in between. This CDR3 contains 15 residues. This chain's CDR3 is CATKITGQGPGELFF. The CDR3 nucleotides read TGTGCCACCAAGATTACAGGGCAGGGTCCCGGGGAGCTGTTTTTT.

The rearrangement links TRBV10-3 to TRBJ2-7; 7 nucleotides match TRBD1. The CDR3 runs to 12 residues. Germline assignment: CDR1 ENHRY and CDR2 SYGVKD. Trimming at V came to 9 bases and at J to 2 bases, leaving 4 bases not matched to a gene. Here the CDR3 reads CAIGTAAYEQYF. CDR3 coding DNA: TGTGCCATAGGGACAGCCGCCTACGAGCAGTACTTC.

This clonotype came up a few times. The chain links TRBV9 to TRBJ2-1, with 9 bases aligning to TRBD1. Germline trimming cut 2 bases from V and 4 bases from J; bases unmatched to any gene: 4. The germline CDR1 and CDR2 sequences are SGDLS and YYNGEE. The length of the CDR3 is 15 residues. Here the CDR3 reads CASSVGTGPYNEQFF. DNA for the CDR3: TGTGCCAGCAGCGTCGGGACAGGGCCGTACAATGAGCAGTTCTTC.

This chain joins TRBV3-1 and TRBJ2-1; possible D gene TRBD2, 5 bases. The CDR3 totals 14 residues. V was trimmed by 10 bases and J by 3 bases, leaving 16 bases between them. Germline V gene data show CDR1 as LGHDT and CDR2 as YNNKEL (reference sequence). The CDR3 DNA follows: TGTGCCACCCAGGACTCCTACTTCTACAATGAGCAGTTCTTC. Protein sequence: CATQDSYFYNEQFF.

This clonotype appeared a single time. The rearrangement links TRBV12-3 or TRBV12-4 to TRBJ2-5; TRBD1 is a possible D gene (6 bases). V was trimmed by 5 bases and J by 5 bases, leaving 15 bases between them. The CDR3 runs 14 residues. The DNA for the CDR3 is TGTGCCAGCAGTCCCGACAGGTCGGGGGAGACCCAGTACTTC. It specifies CASSPDRSGETQYF.